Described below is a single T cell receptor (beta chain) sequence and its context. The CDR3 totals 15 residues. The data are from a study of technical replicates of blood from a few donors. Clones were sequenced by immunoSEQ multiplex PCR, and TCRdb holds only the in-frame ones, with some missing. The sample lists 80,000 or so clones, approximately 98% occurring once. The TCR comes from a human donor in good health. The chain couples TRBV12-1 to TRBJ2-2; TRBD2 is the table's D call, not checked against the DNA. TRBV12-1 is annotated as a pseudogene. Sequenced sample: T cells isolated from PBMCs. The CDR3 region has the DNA TGTGCCAGCAGCTTTTCTAGCACGAACACCGGGGAGCTGTTTTTT. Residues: CASSFSSTNTGELFF.